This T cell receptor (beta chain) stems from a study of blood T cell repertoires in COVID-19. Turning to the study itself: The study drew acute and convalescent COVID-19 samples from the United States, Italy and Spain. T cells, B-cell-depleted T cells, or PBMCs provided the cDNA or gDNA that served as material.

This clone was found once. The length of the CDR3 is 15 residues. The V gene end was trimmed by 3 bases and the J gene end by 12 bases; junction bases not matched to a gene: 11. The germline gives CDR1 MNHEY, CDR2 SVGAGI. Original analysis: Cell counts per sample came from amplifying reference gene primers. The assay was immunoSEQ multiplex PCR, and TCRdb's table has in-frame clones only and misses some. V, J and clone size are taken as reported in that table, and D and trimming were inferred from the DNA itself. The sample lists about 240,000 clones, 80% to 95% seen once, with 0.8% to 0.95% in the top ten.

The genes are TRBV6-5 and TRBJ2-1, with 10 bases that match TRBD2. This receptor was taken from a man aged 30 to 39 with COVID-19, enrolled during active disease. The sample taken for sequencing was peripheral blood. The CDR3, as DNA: TGTGCCAGCAGTTATAATGGACTAGCGGCGGGATGGCAGTTCTTC. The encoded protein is CASSYNGLAAGWQFF.